This T cell receptor beta chain is from a study of T-cell reconstitution after alpha-beta-depleted transplantation in children. Whole-study results and caveats: Where some patients showed high TCRbeta diversity at day 60, it came from recipient T cells and thymic progenitors that had survived. Reports say that about two months after transplant, the alpha-beta T cells came out of several hundred graft clones that had expanded. Counts and diversity of T cells one year after transplant came mostly from newly produced T cells.

This CDR3 has 11 amino acids. Germline loops: CDR1 SEHNR, CDR2 FQNEAQ (reference sequence). Trimming left V 8 bases short and J 8 bases short, with 10 bases between. This clonotype appeared once. The antigen is undetermined. TCRbeta library preparation incorporated unique molecular identifiers. TCRdb re-analysed the PCR reads in MiXCR, keeping a single row per CDR3 protein. The sample holds around 450,000 distinct CDR3 sequences, 43% seen once. V gene TRBV7-9 combines with J gene TRBJ2-1, with D perhaps assigned TRBD1 or TRBD2 (5 bases each). The sequencing here drew on PBMCs, taken before TCRalphabeta/CD19-depleted stem cell transplant. This sequence was found in a girl aged 2-9 years with aplastic anemia, due to receive a stem cell transplant. CDR3 sequence: CASHLGDEQFF. The CDR3 coding sequence is TGTGCCAGCCATTTGGGGGATGAGCAGTTCTTC. Filled out from reference TRBV7-9 and TRBJ2-1, the complete variable domain reads DTGVSQNPRHKITKRGQNVTFRCDPISEHNRLYWYRQTLGQGPEFLTYFQNEAQLEKSRLLSDRFSAERPKGSFSTLEIQRTEQGDSAMYLCASHLGDEQFFGPGTRLTVL.